This T cell receptor beta chain was observed in a study of cytomegalovirus exposure and HLA in healthy donors. Primers for the PCR totalled 60 Vbeta and 13 Jbeta. TCRdb's table, derived via immunoSEQ multiplex PCR, lists solely in-frame clones and lacks some. The listing records 50,000 to 80,000 clones. Germline CDR1 is SQVTM and CDR2 is ANQGSEA. The V segment lost 7 bases and the J segment 5 bases; nucleotides outside the gene matches: 10. CDR3 length: 13 residues. On this clone: Antigen unknown.

Findings and limits, study-wide: Across donors, presence/absence analyses took sequencing depth to be roughly uniform. Published work reported that the classifier diagnosed cytomegalovirus status with high specificity and sensitivity. A later analysis linked a missense variant in DCLRE1C to the trimming of TCR beta V and J genes.

Material for sequencing was PBMCs. The TCR was taken from a woman under 30 in good health and CMV-seronegative. The V gene is TRBV29-1, the J gene TRBJ1-2; 7 bases fit TRBD1. The CDR3 loop is CSAGTESRYGYTF. DNA for the CDR3: TGCAGCGCTGGGACAGAAAGTCGGTATGGCTACACCTTC.